The T cell receptor beta chain described here comes from a study of CD4 T cells in relation to SARS-CoV-2 and coronaviruses. Looking at the study overall: After approximately 10 days of antigen culture, PBMC TCR beta CDR3s were sequenced.

As for this clone: Its antigen is not identified.

J was trimmed by 5 bases and V by 6 bases; bases with no gene match: 3. The CDR3 consists of 13 residues. Germline CDR1 SQVTM, CDR2 ANQGSEA. Sequenced by immunoSEQ multiplex PCR; TCRdb stores in-frame clones only, minus some. The table records roughly 30,000 clones, around three quarters of them present only once. Before the COVID-19 pandemic, during about 2011-2019, CD4+ T cells were taken from unexposed donors. After about 11 days of culture, CD4+ T cells were isolated. The material sequenced was CD4+ T cells from PBMCs, cultured in vitro. The chain combines TRBV29-1 with TRBJ2-5; 13 bases map to TRBD2. This TCR was sampled from a human donor in good health. The CDR3: CSVWTSGGETQYF. Written as DNA, the CDR3 is TGCAGCGTGTGGACTAGCGGGGGTGAGACCCAGTACTTC. The full variable domain, with the rest looked up from reference TRBV29-1 and TRBJ2-5, is SAVISQKPSRDICQRGTSLTIQCQVDSQVTMMFWYRQQPGQSLTLIATANQGSEATYESGFVIDKFPISRPNLTFSTLTVSNMSPEDSSIYLCSVWTSGGETQYFGPGTRLLVL.